Each of the 12 T cell receptor beta chains below was sequenced from the same sample in a study of cytomegalovirus exposure and HLA in healthy donors. Generated by immunoSEQ multiplex PCR, the TCRdb table keeps only in-frame clones and is missing some. The sample shows tens of thousands of clones, about 94% of them seen only once. Sequencing input: PBMCs. Every receptor here comes from a woman aged 18-30 years in good health and CMV-seronegative.

The rearrangement uses TRBV5-1 and TRBJ2-7; 9 positions agree with TRBD1. J was trimmed by 3 bases and V by 0 bases; bases with no gene match: 10. The length of the CDR3 is 17 residues. From germline, CDR1 is SGHRS and CDR2 YFSETQ. The CDR3 region has the DNA TGCGCCAGCAGCTTGGGTAGGTTGAGGGACAGGGACTACGAGCAGTACTTC. It translates to CASSLGRLRDRDYEQYF.

V gene TRBV28 combines with J gene TRBJ2-3, with 9 bases lining up with TRBD2. This CDR3 has 16 residues. CDR1 MDHEN and CDR2 SYDVKM come from the germline V gene. The V and J ends lost 5 bases and 2 bases, in that order; junction bases with no gene match: 8. CDR3 bases: TGTGCCAGCAGTCCTTTACCTAGCGGGGCCACAGATACGCAGTATTTT. Amino acid sequence: CASSPLPSGATDTQYF. Full variable domain (outside the CDR3, taken from reference TRBV28 and TRBJ2-3): DVKVTQSSRYLVKRTGEKVFLECVQDMDHENMFWYRQDPGLGLRLIYFSYDVKMKEKGDIPEGYSVSREKKERFSLILESASTNQTSMYLCASSPLPSGATDTQYFGPGTRLTVL.

The chain recombines TRBV7-6 with TRBJ2-3; possible D gene TRBD2, 6 bases. CDR1 is SGHVS, CDR2 FNYEAQ, per germline. Trimming shortened V by 2 bases and J by 3 bases, and 12 bases separated the two germline ends. The CDR3 spans 15 residues. The CDR3 DNA is TGTGCCAGCAGCTTATTGGCTAGCGCAACAGATACGCAGTATTTT. Encoded protein: CASSLLASATDTQYF. The variable domain in full, completed from reference TRBV7-6 and TRBJ2-3, reads GAGVSQSPRYKVTKRGQDVALRCDPISGHVSLYWYRQALGQGPEFLTYFNYEAQQDKSGLPNDRFSAERPEGSISTLTIQRTEQRDSAMYRCASSLLASATDTQYFGPGTRLTVL.

The chain recombines TRBV27 with TRBJ1-1; 7 bases line up with TRBD1. V lost 5 bases and J lost 0; bases outside the gene matches: 6. This CDR3 is built from 15 residues. Per germline, CDR1 MNHEY and CDR2 SMNVEV (reference sequence). The CDR3 loop reads CASSLGDRLNTEAFF. In DNA form, the CDR3 reads TGTGCCAGCAGTCTAGGGGACAGATTGAACACTGAAGCTTTCTTT.

This chain's CDR3 is CASSPSRQGIKTQYF. The CDR3 nucleotides read TGTGCCAGCAGCCCCTCTCGACAGGGTATAAAGACCCAGTACTTC. The chain is built from TRBV12-1 and TRBJ2-5; whether TRBD1, the table's D call, matches the DNA was not checked. TRBV12-1 is reported as a pseudogene. This CDR3 is built from 15 residues.

This clone appeared once. The chain has TRBV5-1 and TRBJ1-6; weak D call: TRBD1 (6 bases). Germline CDR1 reads SGHRS; CDR2 reads YFSETQ. The CDR3 covers 14 residues. Trimming removed 2 bases from V and 7 bases from J, with 10 bases in between. CDR3 DNA: TGCGCCAGCAGCTTAGACAGGTGGAATTCACCCCTCCACTTT. Its translation is CASSLDRWNSPLHF.

The chain links TRBV6-1 to TRBJ2-1; TRBD2 matches 12 bases. The ends lost 4 bases at V and 9 bases at J; junction bases unmatched: 13. Looked up from germline, CDR1 is MNHNS and CDR2 is SASEGT. The CDR3 has 17 amino acids. In nucleotides, the CDR3 is TGTGCCAGCAGTGTCGGGCTAGCGGGAGGGCCGTCAGGTGAGCAGTTCTTC. Protein: CASSVGLAGGPSGEQFF.

The gene calls are TRBV2 and TRBJ2-7; 9 bases match TRBD2. V lost 3 bases, J lost 7 bases, and 7 bases stayed unmatched. Looked up from germline, CDR1 is SNHLY and CDR2 is FYNNEI. The CDR3 has 14 amino acids. The CDR3 DNA reads as TGTGCCAGCAGTGACTGGGCTAGCGGGACGGAGCAGTACTTC. Protein product: CASSDWASGTEQYF. Based on the CDR3 plus reference TRBV2 and TRBJ2-7, the full variable domain is EPEVTQTPSHQVTQMGQEVILRCVPISNHLYFYWYRQILGQKVEFLVSFYNNEISEKSEIFDDQFSVERPDGSNFTLKIRSTKLEDSAMYFCASSDWASGTEQYFGPGTRLTVT.

This rearrangement joins TRBV30 to TRBJ1-6; maybe TRBD1 (6 bases). CDR3 length: 12 amino acids. Germline lookup yields CDR1 GTSNPN and CDR2 SVGIG (reference sequence). The germline V and J ends were trimmed by 3 bases and 7 bases, with 7 bases remaining between them. CDR3 in DNA: TGTGCCTGGAGCACAGGGAATTCACCCCTCCACTTT. Translating gives CAWSTGNSPLHF.

The rearrangement uses TRBV4-1 and TRBJ2-3; 13 nucleotides align to TRBD2. Trimming took 2 bases from V and 4 from J; bases not matched to a gene: 9. The CDR3 length is 18 residues. CDR1 is MGHRA, CDR2 YSYEKL, per germline. The CDR3 DNA sequence: TGCGCCAGCAGCCAACCCATAACTAGCGGGAGGGCCTCAGATACGCAGTATTTT. It encodes CASSQPITSGRASDTQYF.

The chain recombines TRBV25-1 with TRBJ2-3; D is perhaps TRBD1 (6 bases). The germline V gene encodes CDR1 MGHDK and CDR2 SYGVNS. V lost 4 bases, J lost 2 bases, and 16 bases lay in between. This CDR3 has 16 residues. CDR3 protein: CASSARDRINTDTQYF. The CDR3 bases are TGTGCCAGCAGTGCGAGAGACAGGATAAACACAGATACGCAGTATTTT. Drawing the rest from reference TRBV25-1 and TRBJ2-3, the complete variable domain is EADIYQTPRYLVIGTGKKITLECSQTMGHDKMYWYQQDPGMELHLIHYSYGVNSTEKGDLSSESTVSRIRTEHFPLTLESARPSHTSQYLCASSARDRINTDTQYFGPGTRLTVL.

V gene TRBV5-1 combines with J gene TRBJ1-5, with a weak D call TRBD1 (6 bases). There are 16 residues in the CDR3. Germline V lookup: CDR1 SGHRS, CDR2 YFSETQ. The V gene lost 3 bases and the J gene lost 7 bases, with 20 bases spanning the gap. CDR3 loop: CASSYGEQGSRQPQHF. CDR3 coding DNA: TGCGCCAGCAGCTACGGGGAACAGGGATCTCGGCAGCCCCAGCATTTT. The complete variable domain, with remaining parts taken from reference TRBV5-1 and TRBJ1-5, reads KAGVTQTPRYLIKTRGQQVTLSCSPISGHRSVSWYQQTPGQGLQFLFEYFSETQRNKGNFPGRFSGRQFSNSRSEMNVSTLELGDSALYLCASSYGEQGSRQPQHFGDGTRLSIL.